The TCR beta chain under discussion was sequenced for a study of post-analysis software for immune sequencing data. Unique-molecular-identifier-tagged TCR beta cDNA libraries were used. MiXCR was run by TCRdb on the PCR reads, yielding one entry per CDR3 protein. The sample has about 770,000 distinct CDR3 sequences; under 60% are singletons. Whole-study results and caveats: Controls showed lower frequencies than patients for several TRBV segments, and TRBV5-6, TRBV5-1 and TRBV20-1 were among these. Batch-matched samples strongly co-clustered by F measure.

This clonotype was seen more than once but under ten times. Its antigen is undetermined. Germline loops: CDR1 LNHNV, CDR2 YYDKDF (reference sequence). Deletions cut 4 bases from V and 6 bases from J, with 12 bases between. The CDR3 loop spans 13 amino acids. This chain uses TRBV15 with TRBJ1-2, with a possible D match to TRBD1 (5 bases). The sequence derives from a girl between 10 and 17 years old with multiple sclerosis. The sample comprised blood. CDR3 protein: CATSKSWGDGYTF. The CDR3 nucleotides are TGTGCCACCAGCAAGAGTTGGGGGGATGGCTACACCTTC. Full variable domain (remainder filled in from reference TRBV15 and TRBJ1-2): DAMVIQNPRYQVTQFGKPVTLSCSQTLNHNVMYWYQQKSSQAPKLLFHYYDKDFNNEADTPDNFQSRRPNTSFCFLDIRSPGLGDTAMYLCATSKSWGDGYTFGSGTRLTVV.